The source of this T cell receptor (delta chain) is a study of γδ T cells in repeated Plasmodium falciparum infection. At the level of the study: Donors had four controlled P. falciparum NF54 infections over around 640 days. Timepoints: baseline, immediately before selected infections, and 21 days after every infection. Study results and limitations: Vdelta2-negative gammadelta repertoires appeared less diverse and less shared in Malian than Australian children.

Bulk repertoires came from Vgamma9/Vdelta2+ or Vdelta2-negative gammadelta T cells flow-sorted from PBMC. TRG and TRD sequences were obtained from every sorted gammadelta sample. TCRdb reanalysed the multiplex PCR reads with CATT. The repertoire includes about 48,000 delta-chain clones, roughly 1.5% of them detected once, and roughly 8.6% sits in the top ten. With respect to this clone: Its target is unknown. TCRdb's entry gives the protein of a much larger clone, which mismatches this DNA's translation at residue 16, likely from a read error; the protein reported here is translated from the DNA.

The germline V gene has CDR1 TSWWSYY and CDR2 QGS. J lost 2 bases, V lost 2 bases, and 28 bases had no gene match. This CDR3 has 23 amino acids. The specimen sequenced was gamma-delta T cells from blood. J is TRDJ1 and V is TRDV1; 8 bases map to TRDD3. Here the J gene came from matching the DNA to germline, since TCRdb omits it. The sequence came from a pool of human donors (malaria-infected and uninfected, not separated). CDR3: CALGEIGRTSSSYWGVRTDKLIF. CDR3 DNA sequence: TGTGCTCTTGGGGAAATTGGGCGAACTTCCTCTTCATACTGGGGGGTACGTACCGATAAACTCATCTTT.